This T cell receptor (beta chain) was identified during a study of regulatory T cells in long-lasting Graves disease. Study results and limitations: There was favoring of TRBV28, TRBJ1-2 and TRBJ2-5 in persistent disease.

Sequencing libraries for TCR beta were prepared with iRepertoire HTBI primers and Arm-PCR of CDR3 regions. TCRdb called the multiplex PCR reads again in MiXCR, with one record for every CDR3 protein. The data contain around 450,000 distinct CDR3 sequences, more than 13% of them singletons. This clonotype was seen ten or more times. Antigen: not known. The CDR3 consists of 14 residues. The ends were cut back, 7 bases at V and 4 bases at J, with 16 bases in the middle. Time point denoted: newly diagnosed GD, antithyroid drugs for less than 3 months. There was RNA extracted from PBMCs, and the TCR library was made from it. These data also formed part of another study, on T cells in Graves' hyperthyroidism and ophthalmopathy. That work adds: Diagnosis relied on clinical symptoms, serum thyroxine and TRAb, thyroid ultrasound and orbital computed tomography.

The rearrangement joins TRBV12-3 or TRBV12-4 to TRBJ1-2; weak D call: TRBD1 (5 bases). This TCR derives from a woman aged 30 to 39 with Graves disease. Source: peripheral blood mononuclear cells (PBMCs), taken at new diagnosis, from a patient treated with antithyroid drugs. The CDR3 loop is CASTTSGTSYGYTF. The CDR3 DNA reads as TGTGCCAGCACAACCTCCGGGACGTCCTATGGCTACACCTTC.